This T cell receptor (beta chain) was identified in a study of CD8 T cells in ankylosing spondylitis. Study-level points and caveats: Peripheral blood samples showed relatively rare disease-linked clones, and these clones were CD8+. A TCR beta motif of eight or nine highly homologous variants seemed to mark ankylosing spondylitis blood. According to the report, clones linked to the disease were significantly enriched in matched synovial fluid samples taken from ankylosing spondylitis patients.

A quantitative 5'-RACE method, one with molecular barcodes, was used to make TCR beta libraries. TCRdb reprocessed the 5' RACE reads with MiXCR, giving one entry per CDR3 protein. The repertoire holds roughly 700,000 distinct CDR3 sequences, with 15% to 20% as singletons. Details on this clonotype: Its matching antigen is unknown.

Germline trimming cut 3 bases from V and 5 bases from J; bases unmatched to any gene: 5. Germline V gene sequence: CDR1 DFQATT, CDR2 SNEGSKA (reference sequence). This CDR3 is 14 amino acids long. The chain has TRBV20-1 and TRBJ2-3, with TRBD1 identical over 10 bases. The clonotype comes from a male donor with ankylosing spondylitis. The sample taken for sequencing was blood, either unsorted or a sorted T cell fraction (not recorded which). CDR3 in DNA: TGCAGTGCTAGCGGACAGGGGGTGATAGATACGCAGTATTTT. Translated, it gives CSASGQGVIDTQYF.